The 27 T cell receptor beta chains in this list originate from one sample, sequenced in a study of T cells in women clearing cervical HPV infection. Measured with immunoSEQ multiplex PCR; TCRdb has only the in-frame clones, and not every one. Its listing shows some 46,000 clones. The sample taken for sequencing was blood buffy coat. These receptors came from a woman aged 18-70 years with a cervical HPV16 infection that either progressed to CIN3+ or cleared (not recorded which).

Regarding this clone: The DNA ends 3 residues before the CDR3 does, and the rest of the CDR3 is filled in from the germline J gene. The rearrangement links TRBV7-2 to TRBJ1-1; D remains unclear. The CDR3 loop spans 14 amino acids. Germline V lookup: CDR1 SGHTA, CDR2 FQGNSA. The CDR3 DNA, read in part, is TGTGCCAGCAGCTTCGGGTCCCTCCTTGAGCCG. Translated, it gives CASSFGSLLEP. The entire CDR3 sequence reads CASSFGSLLEPAFF.

Regarding this clone: Sequencing ends 3 residues short of the CDR3 end; the germline J gene provides the rest. The chain carries TRBV2 and TRBJ1-2, with D tentatively TRBD1 (6 bases). The CDR3 is 13 amino acids. Germline V gene lookup returns CDR1 SNHLY and CDR2 FYNNEI. The CDR3 sequence is CASSLTGWETYTF. CDR3 DNA, as far as it was read: TGTGCCAGCAGTTTGACAGGCTGGGAGACC. Variable domain in full (rest from reference TRBV2 and TRBJ1-2): EPEVTQTPSHQVTQMGQEVILRCVPISNHLYFYWYRQILGQKVEFLVSFYNNEISEKSEIFDDQFSVERPDGSNFTLKIRSTKLEDSAMYFCASSLTGWETYTFGSGTRLTVV.

As regards this clone: The sequenced fragment ends 3 residues before the CDR3 boundary, so the rest is inferred from the germline J gene. This same CDR3 is encoded by further DNA sequences in the sample. V is TRBV7-9 and J is TRBJ1-3, with no clear D. Trimming pared 6 bases from V and 5 bases from J, leaving 8 bases between. The germline V gene has CDR1 SEHNR and CDR2 FQNEAQ (reference sequence). The length of the CDR3 is 12 residues. The CDR3 bases that were read are TGTGCCAGCAGAACTGACAGAAACACC. It encodes CASRTDRNT. The CDR3 in full is CASRTDRNTIYF.

Details on this clone: The CDR3 end is not reached by the read, which stops 3 residues before it; the germline J gene fills it in. The rearrangement links TRBV7-2 to TRBJ2-3, with D possibly TRBD2 on 6 matching bases. The germline V gene encodes CDR1 SGHTA and CDR2 FQGNSA. CDR3 size: 14 residues. CDR3 loop: CASSSQGAGQPQYF. Incomplete CDR3 DNA: TGTGCCAGCAGCTCTCAGGGTGCGGGGCAGCCG.

Regarding this clone: The CDR3 end lies 3 residues beyond the end of the read and is filled in from the germline J gene. The J gene is TRBJ1-1, the V gene TRBV30, with 7 positions matching TRBD1. Germline CDR1 reads GTSNPN; CDR2 reads SVGIG (reference sequence). CDR3 size: 13 residues. V lost 6 bases and J lost 4; bases outside the gene matches: 8. Partial CDR3 DNA: TGTGCCTGTAAGACAGGGTCGCGCACTGAA. Amino acid sequence: CACKTGSRTE. The full CDR3 reads CACKTGSRTEAFF.

About this clone: The read ends 3 residues early relative to the CDR3; the germline J gene fills the gap. The chain has TRBV19 and TRBJ1-2; D is unresolved. Germline V gene lookup returns CDR1 LNHDA and CDR2 SQIVND (reference sequence). The CDR3 sequence is 13 residues long. The CDR3 here is CASSIDGLSGYTF. The covered CDR3 bases are TGTGCCAGTAGTATAGATGGGCTGTCGGGC.

Worth noting for this clone: The read terminates 3 residues before the CDR3 end, so the remaining end is supplied by the germline J gene. The gene calls are TRBV9 and TRBJ2-7; D is perhaps TRBD2 (7 bases). The ends were cut back, 0 bases at V and 6 bases at J, with 19 bases in the middle. This CDR3 contains 16 residues. Germline-derived CDR1 and CDR2 are SGDLS and YYNGEE. The CDR3 sequence is CASSVASGGPSLEQYF. CDR3 bases read: TGTGCCAGCAGCGTAGCTTCCGGGGGGCCAAGTCTCGAG.

The CDR3 DNA, read in part, is TGCAGTGCGTACTACGGCTACAATGAG. This sequence encodes CSAYYGYNE. The full CDR3 protein reads CSAYYGYNEQFF. This rearrangement joins TRBV20-1 to TRBJ2-1; D is unclear. The read gets to within 3 residues of the CDR3 end, and the germline J gene fills in the rest. V gave up 6 bases and J gave up 3 bases, with 9 bases separating them. CDR3 length equals 12 residues. CDR1 is DFQATT and CDR2 is SNEGSKA in the germline V gene (reference sequence).

CDR3 protein: CASSPRNFEYDYTF. Incomplete CDR3 DNA: TGTGCCAGCTCACCGCGAAATTTCGAGTACGAC. The V and J genes are TRBV18 and TRBJ1-2, with unresolved D. The CDR3 end is not reached by the read, which stops 3 residues before it; the germline J gene fills it in. The CDR3 totals 14 residues. Germline V gene sequence: CDR1 KGHSH, CDR2 LQKENI.

Comment on this clone: The CDR3 end lies 3 residues beyond the end of the read and is filled in from the germline J gene. The chain links TRBV6-2 or TRBV6-3 to TRBJ1-1; 9 bases line up with TRBD1. Trimming took 4 bases from V and 2 from J; bases not matched to a gene: 5. CDR3 length equals 15 residues. Per germline, CDR1 MNHEY and CDR2 SVGEGT. The CDR3 loop reads CASSFQTGGNTEAFF. The sequenced CDR3 bases are TGTGCCAGCAGTTTCCAGACAGGGGGAAACACTGAA.

On this clone itself: Coverage ceases 3 residues before the CDR3 finishes, and the germline J gene fills in the end. This chain links TRBV7-8 with TRBJ1-1; D is unresolved. Germline CDR1 is SGHVS and CDR2 is FQNEAQ. The CDR3 runs 14 residues. The V and J ends lost 5 bases and 5 bases respectively, with 15 bases between them. CDR3 sequence reads: CASSPLLGGTEAFF. The part of the CDR3 DNA that was read is TGTGCCAGCAGCCCCCTTCTAGGTGGAACTGAA.

Of note for this clone: The read halts 3 residues ahead of the CDR3 end, with the missing end drawn from the germline J gene. The J gene is TRBJ2-1, the V gene TRBV18; TRBD1 aligns across 9 bases. Unmatched junction bases numbered 4, after V lost 4 bases and J lost 6 bases. Germline-derived CDR1 and CDR2 are KGHSH and LQKENI. The CDR3 is made up of 14 amino acids. The CDR3 sequence: CASSQTGGSNEQFF. CDR3 DNA, as far as it was read: TGTGCCAGCTCACAGACAGGGGGTAGCAATGAG.

A remark on this clone: The CDR3 end is not reached by the read, which stops 3 residues before it; the germline J gene fills it in. The genes are TRBV19 and TRBJ1-1, with TRBD1 matching over 9 bases. With 9 bases clipped from V and 3 bases from J, the junction kept 17 bases outside the gene matches. The CDR3 is 17 amino acids. Germline CDR1 reads LNHDA; CDR2 reads SQIVND (reference sequence). The CDR3 protein is CASPKPGQGFEYTEAFF. CDR3 bases read: TGTGCCAGCCCCAAACCGGGACAGGGTTTTGAGTACACTGAA.

As to this clone: The CDR3 is cut off 3 residues early in the read; its end comes from the germline J gene. The gene calls are TRBV5-1 and TRBJ2-1, with 8 bases aligning to TRBD2. Per germline, CDR1 SGHRS and CDR2 YFSETQ. This CDR3 contains 13 residues. V shed 6 bases, J shed 6 bases, and the junction held 5 bases outside the gene matches. The covered CDR3 bases are TGCGCCAGCAACACAGCGGGGGTCAATGAG. Translating gives CASNTAGVNE. The complete CDR3 sequence is CASNTAGVNEQFF. Filled out from reference TRBV5-1 and TRBJ2-1, the complete variable domain reads KAGVTQTPRYLIKTRGQQVTLSCSPISGHRSVSWYQQTPGQGLQFLFEYFSETQRNKGNFPGRFSGRQFSNSRSEMNVSTLELGDSALYLCASNTAGVNEQFFGPGTRLTVL.

Remarks on this clone: The read finishes 3 residues shy of the CDR3 end, and the germline J gene is used to complete it. The chain combines TRBV19 with TRBJ2-4, with 9 bases identical to TRBD1. The CDR3 sequence is 14 residues long. Per germline, CDR1 LNHDA and CDR2 SQIVND (reference sequence). The part of the CDR3 DNA that was read is TGTGCCAGTAGTAGGACAGGGGAGGACTATGGT. Protein product: CASSRTGEDYG. The CDR3 in its entirety is CASSRTGEDYGQYF.

As concerns this clone: One junction end does not reproduce the germline sequence, and a read error may be involved. The CDR3 extends 3 residues past the end of the read, so its final part is completed from the germline J gene. Other DNA sequences within the sample encode an identical CDR3. V is TRBV18 and J is TRBJ1-3; a possible D gene is TRBD1 (6 bases). CDR3 length: 15 residues. The germline V gene has CDR1 KGHSH and CDR2 LQKENI. CDR3 sequence reads: CASSPEAGAQHTIYF. Incomplete CDR3 DNA: TGTGCCAGCTCACCAGAGGCGGGGGCGCAGCACACT.

About this clone: The DNA ends 3 residues before the CDR3 does, and the rest of the CDR3 is filled in from the germline J gene. This chain uses TRBV19 with TRBJ2-7; D might be TRBD1 (6 bases). The length of the CDR3 is 15 residues. Germline CDR1 is LNHDA and CDR2 is SQIVND (reference sequence). Trimming removed 5 bases from V and 4 bases from J, with 18 bases in between. CDR3 bases read: TGTGCCAGTAGTCCGACAGGCGCCATCAATTACGAG. Translated, it gives CASSPTGAINYE. The entire CDR3 sequence reads CASSPTGAINYEQYF.

A remark on this clone: The CDR3 extends 3 residues past the end of the read, so its final part is completed from the germline J gene. V gene TRBV20-1 combines with J gene TRBJ2-7; 7 positions agree with TRBD1. CDR1 is DFQATT, CDR2 SNEGSKA, per germline (reference sequence). This CDR3 spans 13 amino acids. V gave up 7 bases and J gave up 0 bases; unmatched junction bases: 6. CDR3 residues: CSVLPGGSYEQYF. CDR3 bases read: TGCAGTGTTCTACCAGGGGGCTCCTACGAG.

Concerning this clone itself: The CDR3 end lies 3 residues beyond the end of the read and is filled in from the germline J gene. V usage is TRBV5-1 and J usage is TRBJ1-4, with TRBD1 matching over 8 bases. V lost 3 bases, J lost 3 bases, and 4 bases stayed unmatched. Germline CDR1 is SGHRS and CDR2 is YFSETQ. The CDR3 consists of 15 residues. The CDR3 bases that were read are TGCGCCAGCAGCTCTCAGGGGGCATCTAATGAAAAA. Its translation is CASSSQGASNEK. The whole CDR3 reads CASSSQGASNEKLFF.

About this clone: Coverage ceases 3 residues before the CDR3 finishes, and the germline J gene fills in the end. The rearrangement links TRBV7-8 to TRBJ1-2, with 7 bases that match TRBD1. This CDR3 spans 16 amino acids. The V gene's germline CDR1 is SGHVS and CDR2 FQNEAQ. Trimming at V came to 5 bases and at J to 6 bases, leaving 15 bases not matched to a gene. The CDR3 DNA, read in part, is TGTGCCAGCAGCGCCCAAGGGGGCGGGTACCCTCATGGC. Translation gives CASSAQGGGYPHG. The CDR3 as a whole reads CASSAQGGGYPHGYTF.

Turning to this clone: The read gets to within 3 residues of the CDR3 end, and the germline J gene fills in the rest. The chain employs TRBV2 and TRBJ1-1; no firm D call. Between the trimmed V and J ends, which lost 7 bases and 0 bases, there was a span of 9 bases. Looked up from germline, CDR1 is SNHLY and CDR2 is FYNNEI. CDR3 size: 13 residues. The CDR3 is CASIGLLNTEAFF. Incomplete CDR3 DNA: TGTGCCAGCATCGGACTCCTGAACACTGAA.

Note on this clone: The CDR3 is cut off 3 residues early in the read; its end comes from the germline J gene. This chain links TRBV6-1 with TRBJ1-5; tentatively, D is TRBD1 (5 bases). V shed 2 bases and J shed 7 bases, with 12 bases lying between them. The CDR3 loop spans 14 amino acids. Germline V CDR1 and CDR2: MNHNS, SASEGT. The CDR3 loop reads CASSELGPEQPQHF. The sequenced CDR3 bases are TGTGCCAGCAGTGAATTGGGGCCGGAGCAGCCC.

CDR3 in amino acids: CASSEAGSGLNYGYTF. The sequenced CDR3 bases are TGTGCCAGCAGTGAAGCTGGGAGCGGCCTTAACTATGGC. This chain connects TRBV6-1 to TRBJ1-2; the D is unclear. Read data end 3 residues before the CDR3 end; the end is taken from the germline J gene. The V gene lost 0 bases and the J gene lost 1 base, with 12 bases spanning the gap. The CDR3 is 16 amino acids. CDR1 and CDR2 from the germline V gene are MNHNS and SASEGT.

With respect to this clone: The read ends 3 residues shy of where the CDR3 ends; the end is completed using the germline J gene. This chain uses TRBV2 with TRBJ2-2, with D unclear. The V gene's germline CDR1 is SNHLY and CDR2 FYNNEI. Trimming removed 6 bases from V and 7 bases from J, with 9 bases in between. CDR3 length: 12 amino acids. CDR3 bases read: TGTGCCAGCAGAGCGTCCCTCGGGGAG. This translates into CASRASLGE. The whole CDR3 sequence reads CASRASLGELFF. Full variable domain (rest looked up from reference TRBV2 and TRBJ2-2): EPEVTQTPSHQVTQMGQEVILRCVPISNHLYFYWYRQILGQKVEFLVSFYNNEISEKSEIFDDQFSVERPDGSNFTLKIRSTKLEDSAMYFCASRASLGELFFGEGSRLTVL.

About this clone itself: The read falls 3 residues short of the CDR3 end, and the missing part is taken from the germline J gene. The chain uses TRBV11-3 and TRBJ2-1; TRBD1 matches at 7 bases. The CDR3 is 15 amino acids. Germline-derived CDR1 and CDR2 are SGHNT and YENEEA. The V gene end was trimmed by 2 bases and the J gene end by 7 bases; junction bases not matched to a gene: 8. CDR3 DNA, as far as it was read: TGTGCCAGCAGCTTACTTCTGACAGGGTTAAATGAG. Amino acids: CASSLLLTGLNE. The CDR3 as a whole reads CASSLLLTGLNEQFF.

With regard to this clone: The read comes to an end 3 residues before the CDR3 does, leaving the germline J gene to fill in the end. The V call is TRBV30, the J call TRBJ2-5; no clear D. The CDR3 spans 13 residues. Deletions cut 0 bases from V and 7 bases from J, with 12 bases between. Germline V gene lookup returns CDR1 GTSNPN and CDR2 SVGIG (reference sequence). CDR3 sequence: CAWSVGLDGTQYF. The covered CDR3 bases are TGTGCCTGGAGTGTTGGGCTGGATGGGACC.

Points on this clone: The missing CDR3 end, 3 residues past where the read stops, is filled in from the germline J gene. The chain has TRBV5-4 and TRBJ2-3; TRBD2 matches 7 bases. The V and J ends lost 5 bases and 4 bases, in that order; junction bases with no gene match: 7. This CDR3 spans 14 amino acids. Germline assignment: CDR1 SGHNT and CDR2 YYREEE (reference sequence). CDR3 DNA, as far as it was read: TGTGCCAGCAGTTGGGACTACCCTTCAGATACG. This codes for CASSWDYPSDT. The whole CDR3 sequence reads CASSWDYPSDTQYF.